The 30 T cell receptor beta chains below come from one sample, sequenced in a study of CD4 T cells in relation to SARS-CoV-2 and coronaviruses. The unexposed donors gave CD4+ T cells in 2011-2018, prior to COVID-19. The repertoire was sequenced with immunoSEQ multiplex PCR; TCRdb's copy has only in-frame clones and lacks some. The sample comprises 60,000 or so clones, around 93% of which are singletons, and 0.14% rests with the top ten. Sample: naive CD4+ T cells from PBMCs. Sample subset: naive CD4+ T cells isolated by negative enrichment. The source is a human donor in good health.

The gene calls are TRBV28 and TRBJ1-1; D might be TRBD1 (6 bases). Germline CDR1 MDHEN, CDR2 SYDVKM. This CDR3 contains 13 residues. Trimming stripped 8 bases from V and 8 bases from J, with 18 bases between. CDR3: CASGLGGTLEAFF. The CDR3 nucleotides read TGTGCCAGCGGCCTTGGGGGGACACTCGAAGCTTTCTTT.

Concerning this clone: This same CDR3 is encoded by further DNA sequences in the sample. The chain couples TRBV15 to TRBJ2-5; D is possibly TRBD1 (6 bases). Germline CDR1 is LNHNV and CDR2 is YYDKDF (reference sequence). The CDR3 sequence is 14 residues long. V lost 0 bases and J lost 1, with 6 bases in between. The CDR3 DNA sequence: TGTGCCACCAGCAGAGACAGGGGCCAAGAGACCCAGTACTTC. Protein sequence: CATSRDRGQETQYF.

V usage is TRBV4-1 and J usage is TRBJ1-4; 7 bases match TRBD1. J lost 14 bases, V lost 0 bases, and 9 bases had no gene match. Germline V CDR1 and CDR2: MGHRA, YSYEKL. This CDR3 is 14 amino acids long. The CDR3 nucleotides are TGCGCCAGCAGCCAAGAAAGGGGGCTCATCCTCCTGTTTTTT. Protein product: CASSQERGLILLFF.

The chain recombines TRBV5-8 with TRBJ1-5; D uncertain. With 4 bases removed from V and 6 bases from J, the gap between germline ends came to 5 bases. The CDR3 has 11 amino acids. Germline CDR1 SGHTS, CDR2 YDEGEE. This chain's CDR3 is CASSIGQPQHF. In DNA, the CDR3 is TGTGCCAGCAGCATTGGTCAGCCCCAGCATTTT.

This clone occurred once. V gene TRBV11-2 combines with J gene TRBJ1-5; D unresolved. V was clipped by 1 base and J by 3 bases, with 10 bases between them. Germline V lookup: CDR1 SGHAT, CDR2 FQNNGV. CDR3 length: 15 residues. The CDR3 DNA reads as TGTGCCAGCAGCTTAGGCTCGGGATACAATCAGCCCCAGCATTTT. It is translated as CASSLGSGYNQPQHF.

The V gene is TRBV2, the J gene TRBJ2-4, with unresolved D. The CDR3 is 11 residues long. Germline values: CDR1 SNHLY, CDR2 FYNNEI. The V end was cut by 8 bases, the J end by 6 bases, with 8 bases between. CDR3 loop: CASCWGNIQYF. The CDR3, as DNA: TGTGCCAGCTGCTGGGGAAACATTCAGTACTTC.

This clone was seen just once. The genes are TRBV19 and TRBJ2-2; the D gene is possibly TRBD2 (6 bases). CDR1 LNHDA and CDR2 SQIVND come from the germline V gene (reference sequence). The CDR3 has 15 residues. V was cut by 5 bases and J by 1 base, with 11 bases left in between. The CDR3 is CASSVGTLNTGELFF. As DNA, the CDR3 is TGTGCCAGTAGTGTCGGGACTTTGAACACCGGGGAGCTGTTTTTT.

The CDR3, as DNA: TGTGCCAGCAGCTCGGGACCTGTCTCAGATACGCAGTATTTT. Encoded protein: CASSSGPVSDTQYF. The chain recombines TRBV7-9 with TRBJ2-3, with D possibly called TRBD1 or TRBD2 (5 bases each). Germline lookup yields CDR1 SEHNR and CDR2 FQNEAQ (reference sequence). The CDR3 contains 14 residues. V gave up 4 bases and J gave up 4 bases, with 12 bases separating them.

V and J are TRBV18 and TRBJ1-5, with a possible D match to TRBD1 (5 bases). V shed 3 bases and J shed 2 bases, with 11 bases lying between them. The CDR3 totals 15 residues. Per germline, CDR1 KGHSH and CDR2 LQKENI. CDR3 bases: TGTGCCAGCTCACCCCAGGGTGGGGGCAATCAGCCCCAGCATTTT. Protein: CASSPQGGGNQPQHF.

J is TRBJ1-3 and V is TRBV14; 7 bases align to TRBD1. With 1 base clipped from V and 7 bases from J, the junction kept 16 bases outside the gene matches. Germline-derived CDR1 and CDR2 are SGHDN and FVKESK. The CDR3 covers 18 residues. CDR3 sequence reads: CASSQVPFGADRTNTIYF. CDR3 sequence (DNA): TGTGCCAGCAGCCAAGTTCCATTCGGTGCGGACAGGACCAACACCATATATTTT.

This sequence joins TRBV29-1 and TRBJ2-7; a possible D gene is TRBD1 (6 bases). This CDR3 has 13 residues. Trimming left V 6 bases short and J 3 bases short, with 15 bases between. Germline V gene data show CDR1 as SQVTM and CDR2 as ANQGSEA. This chain's CDR3 is CSVAQGIVYEQYF. The DNA for the CDR3 is TGCAGCGTGGCACAGGGAATAGTCTACGAGCAGTACTTC.

The chain joins TRBV5-1 to TRBJ2-5; D remains ambiguous. CDR1 is SGHRS and CDR2 is YFSETQ in the germline V gene. Trimming stripped 0 bases from V and 1 base from J, with 7 bases between. The CDR3 is made up of 14 amino acids. CDR3: CASSLADAQETQYF. The DNA for the CDR3 is TGCGCCAGCAGCTTGGCGGATGCCCAAGAGACCCAGTACTTC.

This clone has only one observation. This rearrangement joins TRBV6-5 to TRBJ1-4, with a weak D call TRBD1 (5 bases). The germline V gene encodes CDR1 MNHEY and CDR2 SVGAGI. The CDR3 runs 15 residues. Trimming left V 5 bases short and J 5 bases short, with 15 bases between. CDR3 DNA: TGTGCCAGCAGTACTGGGACGGCCATAAATGAAAAACTGTTTTTT. It is translated as CASSTGTAINEKLFF.

The chain employs TRBV5-1 and TRBJ2-5; D possibly matches TRBD1 or TRBD2 (5 bases each). V was pared by 0 bases and J by 1 base, with 13 bases between. Per germline, CDR1 SGHRS and CDR2 YFSETQ. This CDR3 spans 16 amino acids. For the CDR3, the DNA is TGCGCCAGCAGCTTGGGCGCGGCAGGGACCCAAGAGACCCAGTACTTC. Its translation is CASSLGAAGTQETQYF.

V and J are TRBV7-8 and TRBJ2-1, with 14 positions matching TRBD2. Germline CDR1 SGHVS, CDR2 FQNEAQ. The V segment lost 5 bases and the J segment 6 bases; nucleotides outside the gene matches: 12. This CDR3 comprises 18 residues. For the CDR3, the DNA is TGTGCCAGCAGCCCAAGAACGAGGGGACTAGCGGGAGCCAATGAGCAGTTCTTC. Protein product: CASSPRTRGLAGANEQFF. Full variable domain (rest looked up from reference TRBV7-8 and TRBJ2-1): GAGVSQSPRYKVAKRGQDVALRCDPISGHVSLFWYQQALGQGPEFLTYFQNEAQLDKSGLPSDRFFAERPEGSVSTLKIQRTQQEDSAVYLCASSPRTRGLAGANEQFFGPGTRLTVL.

The CDR3 protein is CASSRGTSAALETQYF. The CDR3 bases are TGTGCCAGCAGTCGCGGGACTAGCGCAGCTCTAGAGACCCAGTACTTC. The V call is TRBV7-9, the J call TRBJ2-5; 10 nucleotides agree with TRBD2. V shed 6 bases, J shed 4 bases, and the junction held 11 bases outside the gene matches. Per germline, CDR1 SEHNR and CDR2 FQNEAQ (reference sequence). The CDR3 runs 16 residues. The variable domain in full, completed from reference TRBV7-9 and TRBJ2-5, reads DTGVSQNPRHKITKRGQNVTFRCDPISEHNRLYWYRQTLGQGPEFLTYFQNEAQLEKSRLLSDRFSAERPKGSFSTLEIQRTEQGDSAMYLCASSRGTSAALETQYFGPGTRLLVL.

This chain links TRBV5-1 with TRBJ1-3; 7 nucleotides agree with TRBD1. V was pared by 2 bases and J by 0 bases, with 5 bases of the junction left unmatched. The germline gives CDR1 SGHRS, CDR2 YFSETQ. CDR3 length equals 16 residues. CDR3 in DNA: TGCGCCAGCAGCTTAGGACAGGCGAGCTCTGGAAACACCATATATTTT. Its translation is CASSLGQASSGNTIYF.

V and J are TRBV12-3 or TRBV12-4 and TRBJ2-2; D remains unclear. V lost 6 bases, J lost 5 bases, and 10 bases lay in between. There are 13 residues in the CDR3. Written as DNA, the CDR3 is TGTGCCAGCAGCAGAGCCGGGACCGGGGAGCTGTTTTTT. This encodes CASSRAGTGELFF.

The chain employs TRBV18 and TRBJ2-7; 7 nucleotides match TRBD2. The CDR3 consists of 14 residues. J was trimmed by 3 bases and V by 5 bases; bases with no gene match: 7. Per the germline V gene, CDR1 is KGHSH and CDR2 is LQKENI. For the CDR3, the DNA is TGTGCCAGCTCAGGGGAGCGGGGACGCTACGAGCAGTACTTC. This sequence encodes CASSGERGRYEQYF.

With respect to this clone: The same CDR3 can be traced to other DNA sequences in this sample. The CDR3 loop reads CASSQGTFSSYEQYF. CDR3 bases: TGCGCCAGCAGCCAAGGGACTTTCAGCTCCTACGAGCAGTACTTC. V gene TRBV4-1 combines with J gene TRBJ2-7; a weak D match, TRBD2 (5 bases). V was trimmed by 1 base and J by 0 bases, leaving 10 bases between them. Germline values: CDR1 MGHRA, CDR2 YSYEKL. This CDR3 has 15 amino acids.

The rearrangement links TRBV27 to TRBJ2-5; possible D gene TRBD2, 5 bases. This CDR3 comprises 13 residues. Trimming shortened V by 3 bases and J by 5 bases, and 10 bases separated the two germline ends. Germline CDR1 is MNHEY and CDR2 is SMNVEV (reference sequence). The CDR3, as DNA: TGTGCCAGCAGTTTCCGGGGTTGGGAGACCCAGTACTTC. Protein sequence: CASSFRGWETQYF.

The chain combines TRBV28 with TRBJ1-1; a weak D match, TRBD1 (5 bases). This CDR3 region has 13 residues. Trimming took off 6 bases at V and 0 bases at J, with 8 bases between the two ends. The germline CDR1 and CDR2 sequences are MDHEN and SYDVKM. The CDR3 DNA sequence: TGTGCCAGCAGGGGACCGATGAACACTGAAGCTTTCTTT. Protein product: CASRGPMNTEAFF.

The CDR3 sequence: CASSQASGINQPQHF. The CDR3 DNA follows: TGTGCCAGCAGCCAAGCGTCAGGGATCAATCAGCCCCAGCATTTT. The chain is built from TRBV3-1 (or the pseudogene TRBV3-2) and TRBJ1-5, with TRBD1 as a possible D gene (5 bases). Germline V CDR1 and CDR2: LGHDT, YNNKEL (reference sequence). V was cut by 1 base and J by 3 bases, with 10 bases left in between. The CDR3 length is 15 residues.

The chain recombines TRBV28 with TRBJ2-7; 9 nucleotides line up with TRBD1. The CDR3 runs 14 residues. Germline V gene lookup returns CDR1 MDHEN and CDR2 SYDVKM. Losses at the gene ends were 6 bases for V and 6 bases for J; bases not matched to a gene: 9. CDR3 sequence reads: CASSLRDRVSEQYF. CDR3 coding DNA: TGTGCCAGCAGCTTAAGGGACAGGGTCTCCGAGCAGTACTTC.

J is TRBJ1-3 and V is TRBV21-1; the table's D call TRBD1 went unverified against the DNA. TRBV21-1 is given as a pseudogene. This CDR3 is built from 18 residues. The CDR3 sequence is CASSKSTPGQGASVTIYF. Here the CDR3 DNA reads TGTGCCAGCAGCAAATCTACTCCGGGACAGGGGGCATCGGTCACCATATATTTT.

This clone was seen a single time. The CDR3 DNA reads TGTGCCAGCAGCTTGCCTAGCACAGATACGCAGTATTTT. Translating it yields CASSLPSTDTQYF. The chain carries TRBV5-4 and TRBJ2-3; D remains ambiguous. Per germline, CDR1 SGHNT and CDR2 YYREEE (reference sequence). V shed 1 base and J shed 0 bases, with 3 bases lying between them. The CDR3 runs 13 residues.

V usage is TRBV5-1 and J usage is TRBJ2-3; maybe TRBD1 (6 bases). Germline values: CDR1 SGHRS, CDR2 YFSETQ. The CDR3 is 15 amino acids. Deletions cut 2 bases from V and 1 base from J, with 11 bases between. In nucleotides, the CDR3 is TGCGCCAGCAGCTTACAGGGCTTTGGCACAGATACGCAGTATTTT. It translates to CASSLQGFGTDTQYF.

The CDR3 region has the DNA TGTGCCAGCAGTGTCCGGGGTTGGTCACCCCTCCACTTT. It is translated as CASSVRGWSPLHF. The chain has TRBV2 and TRBJ1-6; D gene uncertain. Germline CDR1 SNHLY, CDR2 FYNNEI. CDR3 length equals 13 residues. V was shortened by 4 bases and J by 10 bases, with 11 bases between the two germline ends.

In its sample, this clone was seen once. The CDR3 spells CASSQDGGKTQYF. The CDR3 DNA is TGTGCCAGCAGCCAAGATGGGGGAAAGACCCAGTACTTC. The genes are TRBV3-1 (or the pseudogene TRBV3-2) and TRBJ2-5; D tentatively reads TRBD1 or TRBD2 (5 bases each). Germline-derived CDR1 and CDR2 are LGHDT and YNNKEL (reference sequence). The CDR3 runs to 13 residues. Trimming left V 0 bases short and J 6 bases short, with 8 bases between.

V and J are TRBV6-2 or TRBV6-3 and TRBJ2-1, with 9 bases matching TRBD1. V shed 6 bases, J shed 5 bases, and the junction held 20 bases outside the gene matches. CDR3 length: 19 amino acids. From germline, CDR1 is MNHEY and CDR2 SVGEGT. This CDR3 is CASSPIPGQGGTAHNEQFF. Here the CDR3 DNA reads TGTGCCAGCAGCCCTATACCGGGACAGGGTGGGACTGCCCACAATGAGCAGTTCTTC.